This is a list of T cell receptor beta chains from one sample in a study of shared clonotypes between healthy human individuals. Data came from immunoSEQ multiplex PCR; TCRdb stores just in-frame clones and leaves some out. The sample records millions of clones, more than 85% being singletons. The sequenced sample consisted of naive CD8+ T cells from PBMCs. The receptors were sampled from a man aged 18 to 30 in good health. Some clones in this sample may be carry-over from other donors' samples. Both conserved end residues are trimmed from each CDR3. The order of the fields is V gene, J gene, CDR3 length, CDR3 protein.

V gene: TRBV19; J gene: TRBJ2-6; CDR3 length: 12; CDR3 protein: ASSGGSGANVLT
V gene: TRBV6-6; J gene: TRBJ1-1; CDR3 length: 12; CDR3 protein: ASTPTGPDTEAF
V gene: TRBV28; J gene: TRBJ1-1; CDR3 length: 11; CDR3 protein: ASTHLGGGEAF
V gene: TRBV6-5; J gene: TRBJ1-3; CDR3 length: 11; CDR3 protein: ASSYPEDNTIY
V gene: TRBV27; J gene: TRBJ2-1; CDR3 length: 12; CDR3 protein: ASRSGFVNNEQF
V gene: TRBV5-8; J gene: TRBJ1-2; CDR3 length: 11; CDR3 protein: ASTLDRSYGYT
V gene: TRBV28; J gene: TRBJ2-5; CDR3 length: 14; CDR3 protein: ASRLGPKTGGWEQY
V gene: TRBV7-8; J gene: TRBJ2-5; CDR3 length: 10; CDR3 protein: ASSFDRVTQY
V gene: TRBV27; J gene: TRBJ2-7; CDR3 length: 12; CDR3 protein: ASSPRTSDYEQY
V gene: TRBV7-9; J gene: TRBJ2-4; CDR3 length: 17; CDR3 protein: ASSSRPGLAGAAKNIQY
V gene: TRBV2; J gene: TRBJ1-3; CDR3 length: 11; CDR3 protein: ASRDNSGNTIY
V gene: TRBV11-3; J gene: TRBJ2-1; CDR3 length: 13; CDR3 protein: ASSLGTGLYNEQF
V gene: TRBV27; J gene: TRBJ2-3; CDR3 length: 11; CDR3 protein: ASSPTRTDTQY
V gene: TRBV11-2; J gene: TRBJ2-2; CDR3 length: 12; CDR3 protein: ASSLRAAGGELF
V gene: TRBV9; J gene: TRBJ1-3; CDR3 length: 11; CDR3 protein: ASSPSGFDTIY
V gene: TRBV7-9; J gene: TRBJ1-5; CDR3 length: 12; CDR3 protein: ASSRTGAGQPQH
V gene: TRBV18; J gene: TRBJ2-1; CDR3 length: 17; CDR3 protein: ASSPRKLLAGKSYNEQF
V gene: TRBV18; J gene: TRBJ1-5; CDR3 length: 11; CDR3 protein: ASSPGRDQPQH
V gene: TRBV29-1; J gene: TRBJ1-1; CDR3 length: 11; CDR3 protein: SVESEPDTEAF
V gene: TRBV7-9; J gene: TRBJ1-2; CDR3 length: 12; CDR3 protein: ASSSSGRGHGYT
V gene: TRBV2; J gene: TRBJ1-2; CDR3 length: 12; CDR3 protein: ASSGFPEAYGYT
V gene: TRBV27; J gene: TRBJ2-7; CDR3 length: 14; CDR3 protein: ASSLSPAPSSYEQY
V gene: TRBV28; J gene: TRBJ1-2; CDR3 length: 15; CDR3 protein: ASSTQKLVGSNYGYT
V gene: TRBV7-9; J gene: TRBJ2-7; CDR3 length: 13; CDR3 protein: ASSLTTSGSYEQY
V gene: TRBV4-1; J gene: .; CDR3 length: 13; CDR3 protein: ASSQNREGPYEQY
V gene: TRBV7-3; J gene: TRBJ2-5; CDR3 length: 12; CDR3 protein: ASSLGTGGETQY
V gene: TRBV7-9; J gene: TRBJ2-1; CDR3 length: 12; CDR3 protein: ASSLVTGINEQF
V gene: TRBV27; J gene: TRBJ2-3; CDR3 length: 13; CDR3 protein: ASSSGTGGTDTQY
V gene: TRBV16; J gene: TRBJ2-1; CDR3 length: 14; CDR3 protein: ASSQWSSGSYNEQF
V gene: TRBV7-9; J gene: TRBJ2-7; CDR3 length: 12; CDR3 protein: ASSPTGISYEQY
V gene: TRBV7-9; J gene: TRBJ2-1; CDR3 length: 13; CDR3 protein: ASSGRQGIYNEQF
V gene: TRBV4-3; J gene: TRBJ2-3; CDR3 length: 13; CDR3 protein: ASSQGPGEADTQY
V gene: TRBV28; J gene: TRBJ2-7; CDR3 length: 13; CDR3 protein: ASRVVDSEAYEQY
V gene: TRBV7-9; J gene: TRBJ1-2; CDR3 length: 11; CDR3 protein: ASSFRGLEGYT
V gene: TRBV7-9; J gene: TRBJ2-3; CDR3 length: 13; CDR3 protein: ASKPKAVSTDTQY
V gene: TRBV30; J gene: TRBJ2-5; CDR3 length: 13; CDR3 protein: AWRRRTSGQETQY
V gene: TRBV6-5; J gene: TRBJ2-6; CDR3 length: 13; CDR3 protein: ASKIARGSVNVLT
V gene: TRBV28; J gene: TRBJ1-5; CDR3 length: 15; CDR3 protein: ASILRTGGISNQPQH
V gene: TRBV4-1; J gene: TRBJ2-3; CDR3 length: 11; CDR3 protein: ASSQGPGDTQY
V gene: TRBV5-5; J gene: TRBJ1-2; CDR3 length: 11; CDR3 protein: ASSLYGNYGYT
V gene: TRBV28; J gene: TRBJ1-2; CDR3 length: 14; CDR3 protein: ASSLFQYRGAGGYT
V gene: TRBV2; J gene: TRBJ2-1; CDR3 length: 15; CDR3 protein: ARLTIAGGGSYNEQF
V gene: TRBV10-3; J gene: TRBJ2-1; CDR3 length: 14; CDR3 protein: AISEGLAGEYYEQF
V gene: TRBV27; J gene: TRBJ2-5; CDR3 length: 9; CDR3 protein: ASSLGETQY
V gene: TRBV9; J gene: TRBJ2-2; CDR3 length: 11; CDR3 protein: ASTPGGTGELF
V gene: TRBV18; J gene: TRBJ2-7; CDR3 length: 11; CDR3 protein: ASSLPGHYEQY
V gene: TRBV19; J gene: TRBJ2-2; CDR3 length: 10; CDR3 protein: ASSWVSGELF
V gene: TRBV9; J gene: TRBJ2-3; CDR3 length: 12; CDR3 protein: ASSVGPKTDTQY